The TCR beta chain under discussion was sequenced for a study of blood T cell repertoires in COVID-19. Overall study context: From T cells, B-cell-depleted T cells, or PBMCs came the material, which was cDNA or gDNA.

Produced via immunoSEQ multiplex PCR; TCRdb's table is partial and in-frame only. The profile shows about 220,000 clones, just under 85% of them singletons. Recovery among Cohort 3 donors was established by two negative PCRs, clearance, or symptom resolution. This TCR was recovered from a man between 35 and 55 years old who had recovered from COVID-19. The sample taken for sequencing was PBMCs or T cells enriched from blood (not recorded which).

CDR3 in DNA: TGCGCCAGCAGCGTCCGGGCGGGAGCCTACGAGCAGTACTTC. Translation gives CASSVRAGAYEQYF. The rearrangement links TRBV5-1 to TRBJ2-7; 7 bases line up with TRBD2. The trim removed 4 bases at V and 2 bases at J, leaving 6 bases unmatched. CDR3 length: 14 amino acids. Looked up from germline, CDR1 is SGHRS and CDR2 is YFSETQ.